This record covers a single T cell receptor beta chain. The antigen is not known. The PCR used 60 Vbeta and 13 Jbeta primers. The assay was immunoSEQ multiplex PCR, and TCRdb's table has in-frame clones only and misses some. The top ten clones hold approximately 1.5% of a sample with approximately 140,000 clones, roughly 79% of them seen once. This entry comes from a study of cytomegalovirus exposure and HLA in healthy donors. Findings and limits, study-wide: It was shown in a later analysis that HLA-associated TCR beta chains were more clonally expanded than other, equally common chains. A missense DCLRE1C variant was associated with V- and J-gene trimming of TCR beta chains in a later analysis, and an independent cohort replicated the association. The study labeled approximately 150 TCR beta chains cytomegalovirus-associated.

This clonotype originated in a woman younger than 35 in good health and CMV-seronegative. Input material: PBMCs.

The chain's CDR3 is CASSVGGAREQYF. Here the CDR3 DNA reads TGTGCCAGCAGTGTGGGGGGGGCGCGGGAGCAGTACTTC. The chain carries TRBV25-1 and TRBJ2-7; D perhaps matches TRBD2 (7 bases). The CDR3 is 13 residues long. Trimming removed 4 bases at V and 7 bases at J, with 14 bases between. Germline assignment: CDR1 MGHDK and CDR2 SYGVNS.